This TCR beta chain was sequenced during a study of blood T cell repertoires in COVID-19. Study-wide context: Samples came from the United States, Italy and Spain, spanning acute and convalescent COVID-19. Sample material is recorded as cDNA or gDNA derived from T cells, B-cell-depleted T cells, or PBMCs.

Looked up from germline, CDR1 is MNHEY and CDR2 is SVGAGI. The CDR3 is 14 residues long. The V end lost 6 bases, the J end lost 4 bases, and 13 bases lay between the germline ends. In the original analysis: Reference gene primer amplification yielded estimated nucleated cell counts. The protocol was immunoSEQ multiplex PCR, while the TCRdb copy is restricted to in-frame clones and leaves out a portion. V, J and clone size derive from that table, while D and trimming were established from the DNA sequence. The sample contains 95,000 to 120,000 clones, 65% to 85% of which appear only once. The source material was peripheral blood. This chain uses TRBV6-5 with TRBJ1-3, with D possibly being TRBD1 (6 bases). This sequence was found in a man aged 45-60 years with acute or convalescent COVID-19. The DNA of the CDR3 is TGTGCCAGCAGCCCCGGACAGAGAGGAAACACCATATATTTT. This sequence encodes CASSPGQRGNTIYF.